This T cell receptor (beta chain) comes out of a study of blood T cell repertoires in COVID-19. The method was immunoSEQ multiplex PCR; TCRdb's version includes in-frame clones alone and lacks a portion of them. The data hold approximately 42,000 clones, with around 76% observed a single time. The V gene's germline CDR1 is SGHRS and CDR2 YFSETQ. The V segment lost 2 bases and the J segment 7 bases; nucleotides outside the gene matches: 6. This CDR3 comprises 14 residues. The clonotype was recovered from a man older than 75 with acute or convalescent COVID-19. Material: peripheral blood. The chain couples TRBV5-1 to TRBJ2-7; 10 bases agree with TRBD2. CDR3 DNA sequence: TGCGCCAGCAGCTTAAGCGGGGGGGCGAGGGAGCAGTACTTC. It codes for CASSLSGGAREQYF. The whole variable domain, filled in from reference TRBV5-1 and TRBJ2-7, reads KAGVTQTPRYLIKTRGQQVTLSCSPISGHRSVSWYQQTPGQGLQFLFEYFSETQRNKGNFPGRFSGRQFSNSRSEMNVSTLELGDSALYLCASSLSGGAREQYFGPGTRLTVT.